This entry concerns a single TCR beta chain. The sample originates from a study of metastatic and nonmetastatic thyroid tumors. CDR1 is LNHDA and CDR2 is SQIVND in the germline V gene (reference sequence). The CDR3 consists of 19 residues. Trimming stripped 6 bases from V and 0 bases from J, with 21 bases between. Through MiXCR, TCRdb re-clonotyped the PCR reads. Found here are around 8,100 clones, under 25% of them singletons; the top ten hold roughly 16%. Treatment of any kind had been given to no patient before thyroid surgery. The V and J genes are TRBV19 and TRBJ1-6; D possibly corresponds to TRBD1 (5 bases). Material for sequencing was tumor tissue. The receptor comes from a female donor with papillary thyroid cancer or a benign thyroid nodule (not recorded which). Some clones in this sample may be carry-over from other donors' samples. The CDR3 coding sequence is TGTGCCAGTAGCCAGCTGGGAGGGTCTGACAGCTCCTATAATTCACCCCTCCACTTT. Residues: CASSQLGGSDSSYNSPLHF.